These 6 T cell receptor beta chains share one sample of origin, sequenced in a study of T cells in Graves' hyperthyroidism and ophthalmopathy. Amplified TCR beta CDR3 regions derived from RNA transcripts. Researchers ran a first-round RT-PCR on the TCR CDR3 using the HTBI primer set. TCRdb reanalysed the multiplex PCR reads using MiXCR and keeps one entry per CDR3 protein. The data contain under 350,000 distinct CDR3 sequences, about 20% of them singletons. What was sequenced was blood. These receptor sequences come from a woman in her forties or fifties with Graves' hyperthyroidism.

The chain recombines TRBV9 with TRBJ2-7; 8 bases are a match to TRBD2. The CDR3 has 14 amino acids. CDR1 and CDR2 from the germline V gene are SGDLS and YYNGEE. J lost 4 bases, V lost 2 bases, and 5 bases had no gene match. CDR3 amino acids: CASSVTGLAYEQYF. CDR3 in DNA: TGTGCCAGCAGCGTCACCGGACTAGCATACGAGCAGTACTTC.

This clonotype was counted at least ten times. This sequence joins TRBV5-1 and TRBJ2-7; tentatively, D is TRBD1 (6 bases). The germline CDR1 and CDR2 sequences are SGHRS and YFSETQ. The CDR3 has 12 residues. Trimming cost V 2 bases and J 7 bases, with 10 bases left between them. The CDR3 spells CASSLTGREQYF. Written as DNA, the CDR3 is TGCGCCAGCAGCTTAACAGGGAGAGAGCAGTACTTC. The variable domain in full, with the rest retrieved from reference TRBV5-1 and TRBJ2-7, is KAGVTQTPRYLIKTRGQQVTLSCSPISGHRSVSWYQQTPGQGLQFLFEYFSETQRNKGNFPGRFSGRQFSNSRSEMNVSTLELGDSALYLCASSLTGREQYFGPGTRLTVT.

V and J are TRBV6-5 and TRBJ2-4; TRBD1 matches 8 bases. This CDR3 is 15 amino acids long. CDR1 is MNHEY and CDR2 is SVGAGI in the germline V gene. V was clipped by 4 bases and J by 2 bases; unmatched bases: 4. This CDR3 is CASSSRDRSKNIQYF. In DNA, the CDR3 is TGTGCCAGCAGTTCCCGGGACAGGTCCAAAAACATTCAGTACTTC.

The V and J genes are TRBV20-1 and TRBJ2-3; 7 nucleotides match TRBD2. The CDR3 consists of 16 residues. The germline V gene has CDR1 DFQATT and CDR2 SNEGSKA (reference sequence). Trimming removed 1 base from V and 0 bases from J; junction bases left unmatched: 7. CDR3 residues: CSARGQSGTSTDTQYF. CDR3 in DNA: TGCAGTGCTAGAGGCCAAAGCGGGACCAGCACAGATACGCAGTATTTT.

This clonotype was observed at least ten times. The chain links TRBV11-1 to TRBJ2-3; 8 bases agree with TRBD1. Germline CDR1 reads SGHAT; CDR2 reads FQDESV (reference sequence). The CDR3 has 13 residues. The V gene end was trimmed by 6 bases and the J gene end by 5 bases; junction bases not matched to a gene: 4. The CDR3 DNA is TGTGCCAGCAGTGGACAGGGTAGAGATACGCAGTATTTT. Amino acid sequence: CASSGQGRDTQYF.

The chain uses TRBV20-1 and TRBJ2-1; D is unclear. CDR1 is DFQATT, CDR2 SNEGSKA, per germline (reference sequence). This CDR3 contains 15 residues. V dropped 3 bases and J dropped 2 bases, with 14 bases sitting between them. As DNA, the CDR3 is TGCAGTGCTAGTGAGGCCAGCATCCCCTACAATGAGCAGTTCTTC. It translates to CSASEASIPYNEQFF.